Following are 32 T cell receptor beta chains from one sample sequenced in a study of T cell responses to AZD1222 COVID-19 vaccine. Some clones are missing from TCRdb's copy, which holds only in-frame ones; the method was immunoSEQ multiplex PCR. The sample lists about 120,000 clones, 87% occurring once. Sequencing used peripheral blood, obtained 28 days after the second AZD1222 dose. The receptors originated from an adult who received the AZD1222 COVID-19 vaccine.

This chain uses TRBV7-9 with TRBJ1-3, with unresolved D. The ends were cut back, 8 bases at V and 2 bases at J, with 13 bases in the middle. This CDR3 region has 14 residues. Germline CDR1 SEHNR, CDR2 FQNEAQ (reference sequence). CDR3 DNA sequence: TGTGCCAGCCAAGTTGTAGTCCCTGGAAACACCATATATTTT. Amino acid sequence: CASQVVVPGNTIYF.

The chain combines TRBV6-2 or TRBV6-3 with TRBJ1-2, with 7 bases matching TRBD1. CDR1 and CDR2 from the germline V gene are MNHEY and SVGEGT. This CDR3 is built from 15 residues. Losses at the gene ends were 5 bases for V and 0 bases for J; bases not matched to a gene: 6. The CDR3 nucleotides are TGTGCCAGCAGTAAAAGAGGGGGCGCTAACTATGGCTACACCTTC. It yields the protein CASSKRGGANYGYTF.

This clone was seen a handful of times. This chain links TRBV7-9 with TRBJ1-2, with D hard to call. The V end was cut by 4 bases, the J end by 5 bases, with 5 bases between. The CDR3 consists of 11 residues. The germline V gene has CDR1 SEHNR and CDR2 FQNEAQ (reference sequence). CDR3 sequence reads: CASSSGYGYTF. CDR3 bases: TGTGCCAGCAGCTCGGGGTATGGCTACACCTTC. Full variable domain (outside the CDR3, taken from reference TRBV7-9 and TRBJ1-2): DTGVSQNPRHKITKRGQNVTFRCDPISEHNRLYWYRQTLGQGPEFLTYFQNEAQLEKSRLLSDRFSAERPKGSFSTLEIQRTEQGDSAMYLCASSSGYGYTFGSGTRLTVV.

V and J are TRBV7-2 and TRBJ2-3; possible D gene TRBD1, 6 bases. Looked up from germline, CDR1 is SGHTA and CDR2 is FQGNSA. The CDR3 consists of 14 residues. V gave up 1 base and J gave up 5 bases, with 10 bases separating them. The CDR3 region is CASSLGGHLDTQYF. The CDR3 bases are TGTGCCAGCAGCTTAGGGGGACACCTAGATACGCAGTATTTT.

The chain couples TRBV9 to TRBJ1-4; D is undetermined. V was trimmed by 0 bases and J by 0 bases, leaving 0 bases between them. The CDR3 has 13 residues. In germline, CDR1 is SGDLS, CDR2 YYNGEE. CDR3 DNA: TGTGCCAGCAGCGTAGCAACTAATGAAAAACTGTTTTTT. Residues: CASSVATNEKLFF.

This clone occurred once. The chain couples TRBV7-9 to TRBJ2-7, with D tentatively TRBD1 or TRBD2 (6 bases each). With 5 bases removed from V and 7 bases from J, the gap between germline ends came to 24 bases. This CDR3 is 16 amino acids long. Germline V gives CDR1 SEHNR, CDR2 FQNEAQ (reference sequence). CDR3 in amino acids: CASSTTDRGGFSEQYF. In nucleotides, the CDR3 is TGTGCCAGCAGCACAACCGACCGAGGGGGGTTCAGTGAGCAGTACTTC. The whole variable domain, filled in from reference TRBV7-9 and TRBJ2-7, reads DTGVSQNPRHKITKRGQNVTFRCDPISEHNRLYWYRQTLGQGPEFLTYFQNEAQLEKSRLLSDRFSAERPKGSFSTLEIQRTEQGDSAMYLCASSTTDRGGFSEQYFGPGTRLTVT.

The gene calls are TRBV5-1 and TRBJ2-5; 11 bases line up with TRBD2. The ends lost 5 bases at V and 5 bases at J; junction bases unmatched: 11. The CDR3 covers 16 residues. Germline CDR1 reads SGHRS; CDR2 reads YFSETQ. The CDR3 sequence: CASRGGTSGRWETQYF. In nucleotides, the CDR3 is TGCGCCAGCAGGGGAGGGACTAGCGGTCGCTGGGAGACCCAGTACTTC.

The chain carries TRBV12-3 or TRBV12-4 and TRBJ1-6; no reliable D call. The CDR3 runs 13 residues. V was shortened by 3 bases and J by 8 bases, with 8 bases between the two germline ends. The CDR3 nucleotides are TGTGCCAGCAGTTTTAATAGGGATTCACCCCTCCACTTT. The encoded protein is CASSFNRDSPLHF.

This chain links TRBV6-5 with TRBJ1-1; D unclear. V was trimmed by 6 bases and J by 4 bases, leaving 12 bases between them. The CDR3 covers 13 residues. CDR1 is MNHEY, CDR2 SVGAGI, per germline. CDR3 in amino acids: CASRDGESTEAFF. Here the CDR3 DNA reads TGTGCCAGCAGAGACGGGGAGAGCACTGAAGCTTTCTTT.

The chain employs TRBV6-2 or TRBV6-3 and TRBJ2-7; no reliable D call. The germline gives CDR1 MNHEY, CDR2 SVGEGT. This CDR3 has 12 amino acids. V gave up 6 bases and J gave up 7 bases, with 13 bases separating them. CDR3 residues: CASSTLGREQYF. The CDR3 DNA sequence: TGTGCCAGCAGCACCCTTGGCCGGGAGCAGTACTTC.

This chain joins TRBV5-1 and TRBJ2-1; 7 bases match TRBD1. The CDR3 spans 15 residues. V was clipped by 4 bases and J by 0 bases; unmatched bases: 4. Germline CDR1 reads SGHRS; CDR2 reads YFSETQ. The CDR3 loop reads CASSLRDSSYNEQFF. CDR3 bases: TGCGCCAGCAGCCTGAGGGACAGCTCCTACAATGAGCAGTTCTTC.

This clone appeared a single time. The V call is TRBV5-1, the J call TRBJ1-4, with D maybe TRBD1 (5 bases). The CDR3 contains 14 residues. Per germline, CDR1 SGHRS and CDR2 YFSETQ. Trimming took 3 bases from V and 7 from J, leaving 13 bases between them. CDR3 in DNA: TGCGCCAGCAGCTGGGGGGTTTCTGGTGAAAAACTGTTTTTT. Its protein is CASSWGVSGEKLFF.

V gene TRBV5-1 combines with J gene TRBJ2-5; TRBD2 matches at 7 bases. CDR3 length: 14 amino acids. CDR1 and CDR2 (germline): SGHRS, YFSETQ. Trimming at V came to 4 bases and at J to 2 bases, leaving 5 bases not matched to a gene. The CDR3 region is CASSRSGAQETQYF. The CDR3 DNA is TGCGCCAGCAGCAGGAGCGGGGCACAAGAGACCCAGTACTTC.

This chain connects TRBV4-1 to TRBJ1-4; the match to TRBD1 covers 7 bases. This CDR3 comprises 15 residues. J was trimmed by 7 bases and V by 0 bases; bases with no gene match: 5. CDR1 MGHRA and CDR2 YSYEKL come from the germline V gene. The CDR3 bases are TGCGCCAGCAGCCAAGATAGGGGGCGAATTGAAAAACTGTTTTTT. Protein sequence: CASSQDRGRIEKLFF.

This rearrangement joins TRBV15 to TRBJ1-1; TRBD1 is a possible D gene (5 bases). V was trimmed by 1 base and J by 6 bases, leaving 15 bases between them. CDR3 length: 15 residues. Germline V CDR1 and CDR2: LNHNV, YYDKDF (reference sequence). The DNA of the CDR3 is TGTGCCACCAGCAGAGGAGCCAGGGAGGACTCTGAAGCTTTCTTT. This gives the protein CATSRGAREDSEAFF.

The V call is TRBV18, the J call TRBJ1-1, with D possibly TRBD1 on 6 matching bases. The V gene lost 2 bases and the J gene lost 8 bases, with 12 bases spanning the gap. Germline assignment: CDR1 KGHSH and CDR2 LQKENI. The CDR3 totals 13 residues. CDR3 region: CASSPKRQAEAFF. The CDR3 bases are TGTGCCAGCTCACCAAAGCGACAGGCAGAAGCTTTCTTT.

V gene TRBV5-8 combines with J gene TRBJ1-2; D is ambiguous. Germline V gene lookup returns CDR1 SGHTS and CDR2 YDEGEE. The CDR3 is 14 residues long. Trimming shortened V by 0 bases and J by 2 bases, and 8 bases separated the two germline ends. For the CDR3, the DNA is TGTGCCAGCAGCTTGGATCTCCAGAACTATGGCTACACCTTC. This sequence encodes CASSLDLQNYGYTF.

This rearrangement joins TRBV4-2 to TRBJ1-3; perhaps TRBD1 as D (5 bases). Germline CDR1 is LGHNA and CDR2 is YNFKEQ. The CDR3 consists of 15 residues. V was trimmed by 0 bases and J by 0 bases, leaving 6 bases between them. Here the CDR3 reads CASSQDGTSGNTIYF. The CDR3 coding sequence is TGTGCCAGCAGCCAAGATGGGACCTCTGGAAACACCATATATTTT.

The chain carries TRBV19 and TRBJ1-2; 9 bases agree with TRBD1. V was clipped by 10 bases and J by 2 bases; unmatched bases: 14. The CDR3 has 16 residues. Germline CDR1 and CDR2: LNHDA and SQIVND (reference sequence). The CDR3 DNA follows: TGTGCCACCGGGGGACAGGGAGTCAGGAGAAACTATGGCTACACCTTC. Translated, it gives CATGGQGVRRNYGYTF.

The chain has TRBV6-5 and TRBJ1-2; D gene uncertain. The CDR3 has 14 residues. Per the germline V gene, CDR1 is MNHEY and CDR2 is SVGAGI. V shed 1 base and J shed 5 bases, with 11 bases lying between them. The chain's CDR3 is CASSYLRSSYGYTF. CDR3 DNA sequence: TGTGCCAGCAGTTACTTACGCAGTAGTTATGGCTACACCTTC.

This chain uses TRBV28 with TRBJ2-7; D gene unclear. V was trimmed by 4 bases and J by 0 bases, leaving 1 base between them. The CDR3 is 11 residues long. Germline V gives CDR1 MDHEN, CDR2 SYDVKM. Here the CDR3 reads CASSYSYEQYF. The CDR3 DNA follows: TGTGCCAGCAGTTACTCCTACGAGCAGTACTTC.

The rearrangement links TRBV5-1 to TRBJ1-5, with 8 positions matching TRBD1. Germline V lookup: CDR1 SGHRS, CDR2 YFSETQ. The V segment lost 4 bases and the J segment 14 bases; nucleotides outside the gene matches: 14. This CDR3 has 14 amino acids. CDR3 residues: CASSPGTGETLKHF. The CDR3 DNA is TGCGCCAGCAGCCCTGGGACAGGAGAAACCCTCAAGCATTTT.

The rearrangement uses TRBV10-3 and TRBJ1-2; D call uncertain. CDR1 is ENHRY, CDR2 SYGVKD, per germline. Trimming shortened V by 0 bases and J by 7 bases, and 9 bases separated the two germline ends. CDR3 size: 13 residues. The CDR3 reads CAISESRVAGYTF. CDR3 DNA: TGTGCCATCAGTGAGTCGAGGGTTGCTGGCTACACCTTC.

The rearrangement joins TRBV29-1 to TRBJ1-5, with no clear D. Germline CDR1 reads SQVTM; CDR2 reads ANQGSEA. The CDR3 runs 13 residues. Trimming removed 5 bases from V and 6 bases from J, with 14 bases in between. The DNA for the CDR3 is TGCAGCGTTTCCATCGGTCGAGTTCAGCCCCAGCATTTT. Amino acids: CSVSIGRVQPQHF.

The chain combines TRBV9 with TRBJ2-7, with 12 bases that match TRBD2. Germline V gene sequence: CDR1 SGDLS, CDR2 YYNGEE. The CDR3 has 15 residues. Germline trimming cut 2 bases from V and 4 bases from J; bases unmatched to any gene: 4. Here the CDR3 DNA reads TGTGCCAGCAGCGTGAGACTAGCGGGGGTATACGAGCAGTACTTC. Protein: CASSVRLAGVYEQYF.

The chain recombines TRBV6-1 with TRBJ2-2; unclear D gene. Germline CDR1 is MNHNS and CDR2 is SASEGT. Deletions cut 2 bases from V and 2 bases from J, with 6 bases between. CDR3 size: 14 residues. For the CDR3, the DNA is TGTGCCAGCAGTGAAACTTTCAACACCGGGGAGCTGTTTTTT. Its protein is CASSETFNTGELFF.

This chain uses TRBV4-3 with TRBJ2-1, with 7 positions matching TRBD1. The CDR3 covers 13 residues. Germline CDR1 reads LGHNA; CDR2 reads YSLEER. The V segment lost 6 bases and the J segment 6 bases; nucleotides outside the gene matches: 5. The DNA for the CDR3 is TGCGCCAGCAGTGACAGGGCGGTCAATGAGCAGTTCTTC. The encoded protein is CASSDRAVNEQFF.

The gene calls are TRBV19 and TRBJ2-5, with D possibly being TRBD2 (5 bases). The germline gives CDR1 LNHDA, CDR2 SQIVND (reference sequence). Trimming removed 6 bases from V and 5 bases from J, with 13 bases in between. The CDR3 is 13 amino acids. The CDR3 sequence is CASRDNERETQYF. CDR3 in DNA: TGTGCCAGTAGAGATAACGAGCGGGAGACCCAGTACTTC.

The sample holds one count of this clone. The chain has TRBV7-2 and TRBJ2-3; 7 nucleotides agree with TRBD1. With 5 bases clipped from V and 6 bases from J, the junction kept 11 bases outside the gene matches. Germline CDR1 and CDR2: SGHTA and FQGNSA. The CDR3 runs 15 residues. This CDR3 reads CASSLGNRGMDTQYF. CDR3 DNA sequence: TGTGCCAGCAGCCTCGGGAACAGGGGTATGGATACGCAGTATTTT. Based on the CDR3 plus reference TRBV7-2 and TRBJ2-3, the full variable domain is GAGVSQSPSNKVTEKGKDVELRCDPISGHTALYWYRQSLGQGLEFLIYFQGNSAPDKSGLPSDRFSAERTGGSVSTLTIQRTQQEDSAVYLCASSLGNRGMDTQYFGPGTRLTVL.

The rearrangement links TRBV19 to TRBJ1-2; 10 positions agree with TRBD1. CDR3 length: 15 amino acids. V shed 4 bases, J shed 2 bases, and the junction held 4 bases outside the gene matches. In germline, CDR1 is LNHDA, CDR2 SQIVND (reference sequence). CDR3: CASSTRDRGNYGYTF. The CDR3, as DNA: TGTGCCAGTAGTACCCGGGACAGGGGAAACTATGGCTACACCTTC.

The CDR3 DNA is TGTGCCAGCAGTGAAAACTGGGACCTTAATTCACCCCTCCACTTT. Translated: CASSENWDLNSPLHF. This sequence joins TRBV6-1 and TRBJ1-6; a possible D gene is TRBD1 (5 bases). Deletions cut 2 bases from V and 6 bases from J, with 11 bases between. Germline assignment: CDR1 MNHNS and CDR2 SASEGT. The CDR3 consists of 15 residues.

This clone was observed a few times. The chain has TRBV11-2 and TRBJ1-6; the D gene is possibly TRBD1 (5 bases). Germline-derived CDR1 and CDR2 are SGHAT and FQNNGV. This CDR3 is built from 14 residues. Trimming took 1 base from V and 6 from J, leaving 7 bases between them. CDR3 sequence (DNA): TGTGCCAGCAGCTTAGGGGACGGTAATTCACCCCTCCACTTT. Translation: CASSLGDGNSPLHF.